These T cell receptor beta chains were read from a single sample in a study of technical replicates of blood from a few donors. TCRdb's table, derived via immunoSEQ multiplex PCR, lists solely in-frame clones and lacks some. The sample consists of some 87,000 clones, 85% to 95% of them appearing once. Material for sequencing was T cells isolated from PBMCs. The source is a human donor in good health. CDR3s include the opening cysteine and the closing phenylalanine or tryptophan. The order of the fields is clone size, D gene, V gene, J gene, CDR3 protein, CDR3 DNA. D genes are given only for firm matches. Part of the rows lack a size; the others show once, few, many or a class for expanded clones.

clone size: NA
D gene: NA
V gene: TRBV27
J gene: TRBJ1-5
CDR3 protein: CASSRQAHMGNQPQHF
CDR3 DNA: TGTGCCAGCAGTCGACAGGCCCATATGGGCAATCAGCCCCAGCATTTT

clone size: NA
D gene: TRBD1
V gene: TRBV19
J gene: TRBJ2-7
CDR3 protein: CASGRDRASYEQYF
CDR3 DNA: TGTGCCAGCGGCCGCGACAGGGCCTCTTACGAGCAGTACTTC

clone size: NA
D gene: NA
V gene: TRBV6-4
J gene: TRBJ1-2
CDR3 protein: CASSALGGGYGYTF
CDR3 DNA: TGTGCCAGCAGTGCATTAGGGGGTGGCTATGGCTACACCTTC

clone size: NA
D gene: NA
V gene: TRBV6-5
J gene: TRBJ1-1
CDR3 protein: CASSYRQTNTEAFF
CDR3 DNA: TGTGCCAGCAGTTATAGACAGACGAACACTGAAGCTTTCTTT

clone size: NA
D gene: NA
V gene: TRBV6-1
J gene: TRBJ1-3
CDR3 protein: CASFKEHYTIYF
CDR3 DNA: TGTGCCAGCTTTAAAGAGCATTACACCATATATTTT

clone size: NA
D gene: NA
V gene: TRBV27
J gene: TRBJ2-1
CDR3 protein: CATRTSDEQFF
CDR3 DNA: TGTGCCACCCGCACGTCAGATGAGCAGTTCTTC

clone size: once
D gene: NA
V gene: TRBV6-6
J gene: TRBJ2-1
CDR3 protein: CASSYSRETGSLF
CDR3 DNA: TGTGCCAGCAGTTACTCTCGAGAGACAGGATCCCTCTTC

clone size: NA
D gene: TRBD2
V gene: TRBV29-1
J gene: TRBJ2-5
CDR3 protein: CSVGGRAVETQYF
CDR3 DNA: TGCAGCGTTGGCGGGAGGGCTGTAGAGACCCAGTACTTC

clone size: NA
D gene: TRBD1
V gene: TRBV5-1
J gene: TRBJ1-5
CDR3 protein: CASSLRQGHQPQHF
CDR3 DNA: TGCGCCAGCAGCTTAAGACAGGGGCATCAGCCCCAGCATTTT

clone size: NA
D gene: NA
V gene: TRBV4-1
J gene: TRBJ1-2
CDR3 protein: CASSQEITTAYGYTF
CDR3 DNA: TGCGCCAGCAGCCAAGAAATCACGACAGCTTATGGCTACACCTTC

clone size: NA
D gene: TRBD2
V gene: TRBV9
J gene: TRBJ2-3
CDR3 protein: CASSYSGSPDTQYF
CDR3 DNA: TGTGCCAGCAGTTATAGCGGGAGTCCAGATACGCAGTATTTT

clone size: NA
D gene: NA
V gene: TRBV6-5
J gene: TRBJ1-5
CDR3 protein: CASSYGDGSNQPQHF
CDR3 DNA: TGTGCCAGCAGTTACGGAGACGGTAGCAATCAGCCCCAGCATTTT

clone size: NA
D gene: TRBD2
V gene: TRBV6-5
J gene: TRBJ2-1
CDR3 protein: CASSLAPSGRNEQFF
CDR3 DNA: TGTGCCAGTTCCCTCGCGCCTAGCGGGAGAAATGAGCAGTTCTTC

clone size: NA
D gene: NA
V gene: TRBV6-1
J gene: TRBJ1-1
CDR3 protein: CASSEQAEATEAFF
CDR3 DNA: TGTGCCAGCAGTGAACAGGCTGAAGCCACTGAAGCTTTCTTT

clone size: NA
D gene: TRBD2
V gene: TRBV4-3
J gene: TRBJ2-1
CDR3 protein: CASSPSGLAGEQQFF
CDR3 DNA: TGCGCCAGCAGCCCAAGCGGACTAGCGGGAGAACAGCAGTTCTTC

clone size: NA
D gene: NA
V gene: TRBV9
J gene: TRBJ2-1
CDR3 protein: CASSPPDGRTYGEQFF
CDR3 DNA: TGTGCCAGCAGCCCCCCAGATGGGAGGACCTACGGGGAGCAGTTCTTC

clone size: NA
D gene: NA
V gene: TRBV19
J gene: TRBJ2-1
CDR3 protein: CASSIALDTYNEQFF
CDR3 DNA: TGTGCCAGTAGTATAGCTTTGGACACGTACAATGAGCAGTTCTTC

clone size: once
D gene: TRBD1
V gene: TRBV16
J gene: TRBJ1-2
CDR3 protein: CASSQFSDRRYKDYGYTF
CDR3 DNA: TGTGCCAGCAGCCAATTCTCGGACAGGAGGTATAAGGACTATGGCTACACCTTC

clone size: NA
D gene: NA
V gene: TRBV7-8
J gene: TRBJ1-2
CDR3 protein: CASSLRDNSYGYTF
CDR3 DNA: TGTGCCAGCAGCCTACGGGACAATTCCTATGGCTACACCTTC

clone size: NA
D gene: NA
V gene: TRBV4-2
J gene: TRBJ2-1
CDR3 protein: CASSQDIGGNEQFF
CDR3 DNA: TGTGCCAGCAGCCAAGATATAGGAGGCAATGAGCAGTTCTTC

clone size: NA
D gene: NA
V gene: TRBV6-5
J gene: TRBJ1-5
CDR3 protein: CASSRTGNQPQHF
CDR3 DNA: TGTGCCAGCAGTCGAACAGGGAATCAGCCCCAGCATTTT

clone size: NA
D gene: TRBD2
V gene: TRBV6-4
J gene: TRBJ2-1
CDR3 protein: CASSDVASGTNEQFF
CDR3 DNA: TGTGCCAGCAGTGATGTGGCTAGCGGGACGAATGAGCAGTTCTTC

clone size: NA
D gene: NA
V gene: TRBV28
J gene: TRBJ1-1
CDR3 protein: CASSSGGWTGNTEAFF
CDR3 DNA: TGTGCCAGCAGTTCCGGGGGGTGGACGGGAAACACTGAAGCTTTCTTT

clone size: NA
D gene: NA
V gene: TRBV15
J gene: TRBJ2-7
CDR3 protein: CATSREAGYEQYF
CDR3 DNA: TGTGCCACCAGCAGAGAAGCAGGCTACGAGCAGTACTTC

clone size: once
D gene: TRBD1
V gene: TRBV29-1
J gene: TRBJ1-1
CDR3 protein: CSAGQGAIVGTEAFF
CDR3 DNA: TGCAGCGCGGGACAGGGGGCCATAGTGGGCACTGAAGCTTTCTTT

clone size: NA
D gene: TRBD1
V gene: TRBV5-5
J gene: TRBJ2-7
CDR3 protein: CASSFYRDRDYEQYF
CDR3 DNA: TGTGCCAGCAGCTTCTATCGGGACAGGGACTACGAGCAGTACTTC

clone size: NA
D gene: NA
V gene: TRBV9
J gene: TRBJ1-3
CDR3 protein: CASSASGTPGNTIYF
CDR3 DNA: TGTGCCAGCAGCGCCTCCGGGACACCCGGAAACACCATATATTTT

clone size: once
D gene: NA
V gene: TRBV6-6
J gene: TRBJ2-7
CDR3 protein: CASSKTEPYEQYF
CDR3 DNA: TGTGCCAGCAGTAAGACAGAGCCCTACGAGCAGTACTTC

clone size: NA
D gene: NA
V gene: TRBV10-2
J gene: TRBJ2-1
CDR3 protein: CASSVLAGNEQFF
CDR3 DNA: TGCGCCAGCAGTGTTTTGGCAGGCAATGAGCAGTTCTTC

clone size: NA
D gene: NA
V gene: TRBV28
J gene: TRBJ2-3
CDR3 protein: CASSVAGKTDTQYF
CDR3 DNA: TGTGCCAGCAGCGTGGCGGGGAAAACAGATACGCAGTATTTT

clone size: once
D gene: NA
V gene: TRBV30
J gene: TRBJ2-1
CDR3 protein: CAWSTLGGHEQFF
CDR3 DNA: TGTGCCTGGAGTACCCTCGGGGGGCATGAGCAGTTCTTC

clone size: NA
D gene: NA
V gene: TRBV11-1
J gene: TRBJ2-7
CDR3 protein: CASSGVIGGGSYEQYF
CDR3 DNA: TGTGCCAGCAGCGGGGTTATTGGGGGCGGCTCCTACGAGCAGTACTTC

clone size: few
D gene: TRBD1
V gene: TRBV5-1
J gene: TRBJ1-1
CDR3 protein: CASSFTGVRQNTEAFF
CDR3 DNA: TGCGCCAGCAGCTTTACAGGGGTTCGGCAGAACACTGAAGCTTTCTTT

clone size: NA
D gene: NA
V gene: TRBV2
J gene: TRBJ2-7
CDR3 protein: CASRIRRDFYEQYF
CDR3 DNA: TGTGCCAGCAGAATTCGCAGAGACTTCTACGAGCAGTACTTC

clone size: NA
D gene: NA
V gene: TRBV10-2
J gene: TRBJ1-1
CDR3 protein: CASFLTASTLEAFF
CDR3 DNA: TGCGCCAGCTTCCTGACAGCCAGTACGCTGGAAGCTTTCTTT

clone size: NA
D gene: TRBD1
V gene: TRBV11-2
J gene: TRBJ2-1
CDR3 protein: CASSAGQGYEQFF
CDR3 DNA: TGTGCCAGCAGCGCGGGACAGGGGTATGAGCAGTTCTTC

clone size: NA
D gene: NA
V gene: TRBV27
J gene: TRBJ2-7
CDR3 protein: CASSLTWTSYEQYF
CDR3 DNA: TGTGCCAGCAGTTTAACCTGGACTTCCTACGAGCAGTACTTC

clone size: NA
D gene: NA
V gene: TRBV6-1
J gene: TRBJ2-3
CDR3 protein: CASSERLEGADTQYF
CDR3 DNA: TGTGCCAGCAGTGAAAGGTTAGAGGGGGCAGATACGCAGTATTTT

clone size: NA
D gene: NA
V gene: TRBV7-9
J gene: TRBJ2-5
CDR3 protein: CASSPRGGEETQYF
CDR3 DNA: TGTGCCAGCAGCCCAAGGGGGGGCGAAGAGACCCAGTACTTC

clone size: NA
D gene: TRBD2
V gene: TRBV15
J gene: TRBJ2-5
CDR3 protein: CATSLGTSVETQYF
CDR3 DNA: TGTGCCACCAGCCTTGGGACTAGCGTAGAGACCCAGTACTTC

clone size: NA
D gene: NA
V gene: TRBV30
J gene: TRBJ1-2
CDR3 protein: CAWAIKRQNYGYTF
CDR3 DNA: TGTGCTTGGGCAATTAAGAGACAGAACTATGGCTACACCTTC

clone size: once
D gene: NA
V gene: TRBV27
J gene: TRBJ2-2
CDR3 protein: CASSLSTGIGTGELFF
CDR3 DNA: TGTGCCAGCAGTTTATCGACGGGAATCGGGACCGGGGAGCTGTTTTTT

clone size: NA
D gene: TRBD1
V gene: TRBV28
J gene: TRBJ1-1
CDR3 protein: CASSPPTGMNTEAFF
CDR3 DNA: TGTGCCAGCAGTCCTCCGACAGGGATGAACACTGAAGCTTTCTTT

clone size: NA
D gene: NA
V gene: TRBV19
J gene: TRBJ1-1
CDR3 protein: CASSIWGDTEAFF
CDR3 DNA: TGTGCCAGTAGTATCTGGGGGGACACTGAAGCTTTCTTT

clone size: NA
D gene: TRBD1
V gene: TRBV9
J gene: TRBJ2-7
CDR3 protein: CASSVSGTGEAEQYF
CDR3 DNA: TGTGCCAGCAGCGTTAGCGGGACAGGGGAGGCCGAGCAGTACTTC

clone size: NA
D gene: NA
V gene: TRBV7-8
J gene: TRBJ2-3
CDR3 protein: CASSSSDTQYF
CDR3 DNA: TGTGCCAGCAGCTCATCAGATACGCAGTATTTT

clone size: NA
D gene: TRBD2
V gene: TRBV9
J gene: TRBJ2-2
CDR3 protein: CASSVGGGTNTGELFF
CDR3 DNA: TGTGCCAGCAGCGTAGGGGGGGGGACGAACACCGGGGAGCTGTTTTTT

clone size: NA
D gene: NA
V gene: TRBV5-1
J gene: TRBJ1-4
CDR3 protein: CASSEAAGDNEKLFF
CDR3 DNA: TGCGCCAGCAGCGAGGCGGCGGGAGATAATGAAAAACTGTTTTTT

clone size: NA
D gene: NA
V gene: TRBV27
J gene: TRBJ2-2
CDR3 protein: CASRSTFDIYTGELFF
CDR3 DNA: TGTGCCAGCAGATCCACCTTCGACATCTACACCGGGGAGCTGTTTTTT

clone size: NA
D gene: TRBD1
V gene: TRBV4-2
J gene: TRBJ2-1
CDR3 protein: CASSQDWDRSSYNEQFF
CDR3 DNA: TGTGCCAGCAGCCAAGATTGGGACAGGAGCTCCTACAATGAGCAGTTCTTC

clone size: NA
D gene: NA
V gene: TRBV4-1
J gene: TRBJ2-1
CDR3 protein: CASSQHLDNEQFF
CDR3 DNA: TGCGCCAGCAGCCAGCATCTAGACAATGAGCAGTTCTTC

clone size: NA
D gene: NA
V gene: TRBV6-1
J gene: TRBJ2-7
CDR3 protein: CASSEDSTYEQYF
CDR3 DNA: TGTGCCAGCAGTGAAGACAGCACCTACGAGCAGTACTTC

clone size: NA
D gene: NA
V gene: TRBV7-2
J gene: TRBJ1-3
CDR3 protein: CASSWAPDSGNTIYF
CDR3 DNA: TGTGCCAGCAGCTGGGCCCCCGATTCTGGAAACACCATATATTTT

clone size: NA
D gene: TRBD2
V gene: TRBV29-1
J gene: TRBJ2-7
CDR3 protein: CSVEDRSGTSGGRSGEQYF
CDR3 DNA: TGCAGCGTTGAAGATAGAAGCGGGACTAGCGGGGGCCGGAGTGGCGAGCAGTACTTC

clone size: NA
D gene: NA
V gene: TRBV9
J gene: TRBJ1-5
CDR3 protein: CASSVSPTGNQPQHF
CDR3 DNA: TGTGCCAGCAGCGTATCCCCTACAGGCAATCAGCCCCAGCATTTT

clone size: NA
D gene: NA
V gene: TRBV6-4
J gene: TRBJ1-1
CDR3 protein: CASSDSPSGQQAFF
CDR3 DNA: TGTGCCAGCAGTGACTCGCCCTCAGGTCAACAAGCTTTCTTT

clone size: NA
D gene: NA
V gene: TRBV29-1
J gene: TRBJ1-2
CDR3 protein: CSVVRGHGYTF
CDR3 DNA: TGCAGCGTTGTCAGGGGCCATGGCTACACCTTC